This T cell receptor beta chain originates from a study of OX40 agonist ivuxolimab in advanced cancers. Study-level results: Still undetermined is the antigen specificity of the expanded peripheral T cells.

V lost 6 bases, J lost 0 bases, and 5 bases stayed unmatched. The length of the CDR3 is 14 residues. CDR1 is WNHNN, CDR2 SYGVQD, per germline (reference sequence). TCRdb's copy holds only in-frame clones and misses some; the assay was immunoSEQ multiplex PCR. The sample has roughly 67,000 clones, more than 75% seen once. As regards this clone: Its antigen remains unknown.

The sequence was obtained from an adult with an advanced solid tumor such as melanoma, head and neck, liver or kidney cancer. The sample consisted of CD4+ or CD8+ T cells sorted from blood, taken in a trial of the OX40 agonist ivuxolimab. The V gene is TRBV10-1, the J gene TRBJ2-7; TRBD1 matches at 7 bases. Here the CDR3 reads CASRPGQSSYEQYF. DNA for the CDR3: TGCGCCAGCAGGCCGGGACAGAGCTCCTACGAGCAGTACTTC.